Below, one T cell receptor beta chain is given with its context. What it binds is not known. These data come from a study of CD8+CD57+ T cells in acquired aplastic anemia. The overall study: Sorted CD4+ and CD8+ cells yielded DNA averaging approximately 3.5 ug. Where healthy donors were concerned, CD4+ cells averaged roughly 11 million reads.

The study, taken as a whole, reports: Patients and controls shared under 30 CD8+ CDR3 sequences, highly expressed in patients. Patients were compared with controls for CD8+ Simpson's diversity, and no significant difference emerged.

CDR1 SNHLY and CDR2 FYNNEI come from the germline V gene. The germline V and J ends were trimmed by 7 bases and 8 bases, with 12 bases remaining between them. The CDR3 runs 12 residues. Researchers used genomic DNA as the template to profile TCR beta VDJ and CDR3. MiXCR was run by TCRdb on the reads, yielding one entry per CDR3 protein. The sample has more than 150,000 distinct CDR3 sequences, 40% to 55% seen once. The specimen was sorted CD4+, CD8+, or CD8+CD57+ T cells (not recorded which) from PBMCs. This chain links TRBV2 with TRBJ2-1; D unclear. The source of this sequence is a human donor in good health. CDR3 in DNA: TGTGCCAGCAAGGTCAGGATCTATGAGCAGTTCTTC. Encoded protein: CASKVRIYEQFF. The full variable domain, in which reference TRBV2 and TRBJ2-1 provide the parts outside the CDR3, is EPEVTQTPSHQVTQMGQEVILRCVPISNHLYFYWYRQILGQKVEFLVSFYNNEISEKSEIFDDQFSVERPDGSNFTLKIRSTKLEDSAMYFCASKVRIYEQFFGPGTRLTVL.